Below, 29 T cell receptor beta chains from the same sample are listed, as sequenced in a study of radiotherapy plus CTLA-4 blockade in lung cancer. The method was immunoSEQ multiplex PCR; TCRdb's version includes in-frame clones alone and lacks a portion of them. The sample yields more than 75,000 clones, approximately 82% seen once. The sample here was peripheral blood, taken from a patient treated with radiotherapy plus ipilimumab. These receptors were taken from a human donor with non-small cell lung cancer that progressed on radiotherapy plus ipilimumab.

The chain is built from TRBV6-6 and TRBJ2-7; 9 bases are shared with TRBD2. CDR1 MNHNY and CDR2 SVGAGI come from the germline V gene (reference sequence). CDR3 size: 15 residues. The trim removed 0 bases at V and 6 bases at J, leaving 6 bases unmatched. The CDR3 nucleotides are TGTGCCAGCAGTTACTCGGGGTCAGCGGGAGGCGAGCAGTACGTC. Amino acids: CASSYSGSAGGEQYV.

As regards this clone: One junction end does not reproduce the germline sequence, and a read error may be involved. CDR3 residues: CASSLRSDPLFYGYTF. DNA of the CDR3: TGTGCTAGCAGCTTACGAAGCGATCCTCTATTCTATGGCTACACCTTC. The rearrangement links TRBV7-7 to TRBJ1-2, with D uncertain. Looked up from germline, CDR1 is SSHAT and CDR2 is FNYEAQ (reference sequence). The CDR3 sequence is 16 residues long. The complete variable domain, with remaining parts taken from reference TRBV7-7 and TRBJ1-2, reads GAGVSQSPRYKVTKRGQDVTLRCDPISSHATLYWYQQALGQGPEFLTYFNYEAQPDKSGLPSDRFSAERPEGSISTLTIQRTEQRDSAMYRCASSLRSDPLFYGYTFGSGTRLTVV.

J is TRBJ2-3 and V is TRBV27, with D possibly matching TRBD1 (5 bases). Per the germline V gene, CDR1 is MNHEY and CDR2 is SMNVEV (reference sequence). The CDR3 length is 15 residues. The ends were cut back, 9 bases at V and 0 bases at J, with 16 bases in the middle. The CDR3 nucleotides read TGTGCCAGGATTTTCAGGGAAACTAGCACAGATACGCAGTATTTT. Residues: CARIFRETSTDTQYF.

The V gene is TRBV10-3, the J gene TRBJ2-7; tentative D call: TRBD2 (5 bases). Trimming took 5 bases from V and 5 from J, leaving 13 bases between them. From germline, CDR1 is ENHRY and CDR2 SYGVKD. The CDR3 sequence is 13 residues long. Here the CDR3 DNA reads TGTGCCATCAGTCCACTAGGAACCGACGAGCAGTACTTC. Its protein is CAISPLGTDEQYF.

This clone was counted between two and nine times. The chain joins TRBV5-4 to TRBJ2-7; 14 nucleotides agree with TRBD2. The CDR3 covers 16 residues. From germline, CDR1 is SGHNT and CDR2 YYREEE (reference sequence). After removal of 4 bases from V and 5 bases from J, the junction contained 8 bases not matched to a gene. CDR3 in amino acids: CASSAPGTSGRHEQYF. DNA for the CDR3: TGTGCCAGCAGCGCTCCCGGGACTAGCGGGAGACACGAGCAGTACTTC.

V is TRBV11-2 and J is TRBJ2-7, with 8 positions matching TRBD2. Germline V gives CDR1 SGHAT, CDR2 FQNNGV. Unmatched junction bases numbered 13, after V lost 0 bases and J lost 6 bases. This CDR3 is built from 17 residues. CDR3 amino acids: CASSLEGGGRIPLEQYV. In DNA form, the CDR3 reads TGTGCCAGCAGCTTAGAGGGCGGCGGGAGGATTCCCCTCGAGCAGTACGTC.

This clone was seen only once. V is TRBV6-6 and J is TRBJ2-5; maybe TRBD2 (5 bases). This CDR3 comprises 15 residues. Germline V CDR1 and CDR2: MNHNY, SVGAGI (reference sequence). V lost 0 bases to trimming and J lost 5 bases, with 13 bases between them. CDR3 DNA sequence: TGTGCCAGCAGTTACTCGGGCCTCCCGGGGGAGACCCAGTACTTC. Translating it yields CASSYSGLPGETQYF.

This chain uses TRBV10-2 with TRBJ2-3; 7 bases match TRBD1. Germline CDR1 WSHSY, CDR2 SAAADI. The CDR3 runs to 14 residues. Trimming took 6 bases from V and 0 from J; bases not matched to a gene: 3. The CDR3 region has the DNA TGCGCCAGCAGACAGGGGCCAAGCACAGATACGCAGTATTTT. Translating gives CASRQGPSTDTQYF.

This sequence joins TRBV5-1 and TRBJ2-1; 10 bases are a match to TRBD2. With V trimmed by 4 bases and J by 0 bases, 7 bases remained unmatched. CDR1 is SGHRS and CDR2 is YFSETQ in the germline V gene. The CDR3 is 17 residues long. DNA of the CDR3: TGCGCCAGCAGCCCGGTTCCTAGCGGGAGCTCCTACAATGAGCAGTTCTTC. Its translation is CASSPVPSGSSYNEQFF.

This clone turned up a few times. The CDR3 spells CASSSALSYEQYV. In DNA form, the CDR3 reads TGTGCCAGCAGCAGTGCCCTCTCCTACGAGCAGTACGTC. The chain recombines TRBV5-6 with TRBJ2-7; no firm D call. This CDR3 has 13 residues. V was cut by 4 bases and J by 0 bases, with 8 bases left in between. The germline gives CDR1 SGHDT, CDR2 YYEEEE.

The CDR3 sequence: CASSISRRNTDLAKNIQYF. CDR3 DNA sequence: TGTGCCAGTAGTATTAGTCGCAGGAACACGGACTTAGCCAAAAACATTCAGTACTTC. The rearrangement uses TRBV19 and TRBJ2-4; D is possibly TRBD2 (5 bases). V was pared by 3 bases and J by 0 bases, with 21 bases between. Germline V gives CDR1 LNHDA, CDR2 SQIVND (reference sequence). The CDR3 totals 19 residues.

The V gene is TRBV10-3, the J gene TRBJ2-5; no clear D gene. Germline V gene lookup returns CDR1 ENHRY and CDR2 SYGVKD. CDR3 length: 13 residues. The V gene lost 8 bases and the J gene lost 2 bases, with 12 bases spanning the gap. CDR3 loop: CAISGSAQETQYF. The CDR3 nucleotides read TGTGCCATCTCGGGCTCCGCACAAGAGACCCAGTACTTC.

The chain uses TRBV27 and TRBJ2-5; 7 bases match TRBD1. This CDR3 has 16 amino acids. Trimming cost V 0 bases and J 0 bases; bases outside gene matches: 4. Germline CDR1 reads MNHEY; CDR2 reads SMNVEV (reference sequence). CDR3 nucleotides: TGTGCCAGCAGTTTATCGATGGGACAGTACCAAGAGACCCAGTACTTC. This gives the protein CASSLSMGQYQETQYF.

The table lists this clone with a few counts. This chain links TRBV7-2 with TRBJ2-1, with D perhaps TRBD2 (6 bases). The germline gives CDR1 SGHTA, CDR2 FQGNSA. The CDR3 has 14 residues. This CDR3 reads CAKVRDYSYNEQFF. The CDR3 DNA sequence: TGTGCAAAAGTGCGGGATTACTCCTACAATGAGCAGTTCTTC. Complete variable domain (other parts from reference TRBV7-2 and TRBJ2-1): GAGVSQSPSNKVTEKGKDVELRCDPISGHTALYWYRQSLGQGLEFLIYFQGNSAPDKSGLPSDRFSAERTGGSVSTLTIQRTQQEDSAVYLCAKVRDYSYNEQFFGPGTRLTVL.

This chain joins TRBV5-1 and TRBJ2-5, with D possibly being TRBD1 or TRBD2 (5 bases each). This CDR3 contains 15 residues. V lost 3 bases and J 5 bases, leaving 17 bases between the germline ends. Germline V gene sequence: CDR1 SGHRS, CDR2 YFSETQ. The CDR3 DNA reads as TGCGCCAGCAGCTGGACTCACTCCCCAGGGGAGACCCAGTACTTC. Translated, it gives CASSWTHSPGETQYF.

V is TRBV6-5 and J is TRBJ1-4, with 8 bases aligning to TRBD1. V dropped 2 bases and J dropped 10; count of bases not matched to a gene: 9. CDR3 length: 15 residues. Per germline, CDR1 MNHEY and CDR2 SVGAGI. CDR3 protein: CASSYGAGQGRKLFF. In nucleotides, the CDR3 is TGTGCCAGCAGTTACGGGGCCGGACAGGGCAGAAAACTGTTTTTT.

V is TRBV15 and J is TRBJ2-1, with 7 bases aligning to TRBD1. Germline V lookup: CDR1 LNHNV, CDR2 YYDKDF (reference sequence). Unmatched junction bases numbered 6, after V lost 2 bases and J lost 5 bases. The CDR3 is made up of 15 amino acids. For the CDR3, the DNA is TGTGCCACCAGCAGATCGACAGGGCCCAACAATGAGCAGTTCTTC. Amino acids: CATSRSTGPNNEQFF. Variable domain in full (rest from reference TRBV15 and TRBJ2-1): DAMVIQNPRYQVTQFGKPVTLSCSQTLNHNVMYWYQQKSSQAPKLLFHYYDKDFNNEADTPDNFQSRRPNTSFCFLDIRSPGLGDTAMYLCATSRSTGPNNEQFFGPGTRLTVL.

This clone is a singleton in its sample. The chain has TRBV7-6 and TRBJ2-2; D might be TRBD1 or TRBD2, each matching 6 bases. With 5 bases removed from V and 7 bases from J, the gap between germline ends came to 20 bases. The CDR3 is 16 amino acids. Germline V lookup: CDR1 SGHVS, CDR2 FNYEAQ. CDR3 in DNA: TGTGCCAGCAGCCCGAGAGGGGGGTTCGGTCTCGGGGAGCTGTTTTTT. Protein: CASSPRGGFGLGELFF.

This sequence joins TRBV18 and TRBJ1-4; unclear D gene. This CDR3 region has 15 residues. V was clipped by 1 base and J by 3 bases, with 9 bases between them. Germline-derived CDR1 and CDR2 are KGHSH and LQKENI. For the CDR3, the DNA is TGTGCCAGCTCACCACGCGCTGGTTCTAATGAAAAACTGTTTTTT. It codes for CASSPRAGSNEKLFF.

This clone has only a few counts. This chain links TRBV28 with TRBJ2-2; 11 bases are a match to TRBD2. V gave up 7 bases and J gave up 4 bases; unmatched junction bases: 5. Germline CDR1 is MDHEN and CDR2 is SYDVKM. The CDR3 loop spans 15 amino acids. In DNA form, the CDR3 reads TGTGCCAGCACACCTAGCGGGAGGCCCACCGGGGAGCTGTTTTTT. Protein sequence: CASTPSGRPTGELFF.

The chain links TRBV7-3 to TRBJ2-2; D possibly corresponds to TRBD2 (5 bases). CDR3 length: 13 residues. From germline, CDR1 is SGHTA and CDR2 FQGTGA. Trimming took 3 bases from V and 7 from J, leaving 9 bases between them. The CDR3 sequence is CASSFPGSGELFF. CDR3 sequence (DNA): TGTGCCAGCAGCTTTCCGGGGAGCGGGGAGCTGTTTTTT.

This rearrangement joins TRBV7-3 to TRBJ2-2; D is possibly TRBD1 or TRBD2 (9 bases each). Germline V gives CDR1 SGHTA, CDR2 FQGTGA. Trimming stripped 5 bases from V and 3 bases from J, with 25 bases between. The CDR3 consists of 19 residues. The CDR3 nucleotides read TGTGCCAGCAGCAGCCGGGACAGGGAACTAGCGGGTTACACCGGGGAGCTGTTTTTT. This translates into CASSSRDRELAGYTGELFF.

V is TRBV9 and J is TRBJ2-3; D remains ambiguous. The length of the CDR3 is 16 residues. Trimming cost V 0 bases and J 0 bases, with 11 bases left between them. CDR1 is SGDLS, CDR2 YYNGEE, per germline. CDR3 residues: CASSVASALSTDTQYF. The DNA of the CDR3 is TGTGCCAGCAGCGTAGCTTCTGCGCTTAGCACAGATACGCAGTATTTT.

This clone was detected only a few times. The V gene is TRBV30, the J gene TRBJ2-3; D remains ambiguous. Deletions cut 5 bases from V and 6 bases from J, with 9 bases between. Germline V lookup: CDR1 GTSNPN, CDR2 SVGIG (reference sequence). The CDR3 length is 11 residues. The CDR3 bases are TGTGCCTGGGACGTTGGGGATACGCAGTATTTT. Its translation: CAWDVGDTQYF.

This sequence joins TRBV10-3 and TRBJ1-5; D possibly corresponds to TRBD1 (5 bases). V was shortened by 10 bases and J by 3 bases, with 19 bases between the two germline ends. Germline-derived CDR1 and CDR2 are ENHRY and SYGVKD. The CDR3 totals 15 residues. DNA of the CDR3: TGTGCCACCGCGGGGGTGGGGACGGTCAATCAGCCCCAGCATTTT. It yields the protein CATAGVGTVNQPQHF.

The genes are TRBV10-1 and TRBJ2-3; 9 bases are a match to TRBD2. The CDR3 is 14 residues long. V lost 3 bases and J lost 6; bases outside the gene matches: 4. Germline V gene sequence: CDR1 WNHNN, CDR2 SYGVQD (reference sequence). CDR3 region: CASSDLAGSDTQYF. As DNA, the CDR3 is TGCGCCAGCAGTGATCTAGCGGGGTCGGATACGCAGTATTTT.

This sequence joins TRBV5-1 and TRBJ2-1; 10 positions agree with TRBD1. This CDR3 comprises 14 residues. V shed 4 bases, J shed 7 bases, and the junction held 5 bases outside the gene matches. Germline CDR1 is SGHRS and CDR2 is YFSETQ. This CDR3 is CASSPGQGINEQFF. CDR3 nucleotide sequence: TGCGCCAGCAGCCCGGGACAGGGGATAAATGAGCAGTTCTTC.

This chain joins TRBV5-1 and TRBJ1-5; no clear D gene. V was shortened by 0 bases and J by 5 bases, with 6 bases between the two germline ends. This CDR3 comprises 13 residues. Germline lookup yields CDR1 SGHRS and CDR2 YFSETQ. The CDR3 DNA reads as TGCGCCAGCAGCTTGGGTGGGGATCAGCCCCAGCATTTT. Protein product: CASSLGGDQPQHF.

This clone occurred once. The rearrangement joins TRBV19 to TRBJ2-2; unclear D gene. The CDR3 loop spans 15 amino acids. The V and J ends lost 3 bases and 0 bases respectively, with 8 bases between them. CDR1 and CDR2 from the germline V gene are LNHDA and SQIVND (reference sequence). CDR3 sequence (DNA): TGTGCCAGTAGTATCGGTCTAGCGAACACCGGGGAGCTGTTTTTT. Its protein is CASSIGLANTGELFF. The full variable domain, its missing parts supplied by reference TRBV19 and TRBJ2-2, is DGGITQSPKYLFRKEGQNVTLSCEQNLNHDAMYWYRQDPGQGLRLIYYSQIVNDFQKGDIAEGYSVSREKKESFPLTVTSAQKNPTAFYLCASSIGLANTGELFFGEGSRLTVL.